This record concerns one T cell receptor beta chain sequence. This sample was taken from a study of blood T cell repertoires in COVID-19. Background on the study: Nucleic acid was either cDNA or gDNA, and it came from T cells, B-cell-depleted T cells, or PBMCs.

Germline loops: CDR1 MNHEY, CDR2 SVGAGI. This CDR3 contains 15 residues. V lost 8 bases, J lost 2 bases, and 8 bases stayed unmatched. The assay was immunoSEQ multiplex PCR, and TCRdb's table has in-frame clones only and misses some. Here the sample spans hundreds of thousands of clones, approximately 90% being singletons. This chain links TRBV6-5 with TRBJ1-1; 10 bases agree with TRBD1. The TCR comes from a man aged 25-45 years who had recovered from COVID-19. Specimen: PBMCs or T cells enriched from blood (not recorded which). CDR3 amino acids: CASFGTGVGNTEAFF. The DNA for the CDR3 is TGTGCCAGCTTCGGGACAGGGGTTGGAAACACTGAAGCTTTCTTT.